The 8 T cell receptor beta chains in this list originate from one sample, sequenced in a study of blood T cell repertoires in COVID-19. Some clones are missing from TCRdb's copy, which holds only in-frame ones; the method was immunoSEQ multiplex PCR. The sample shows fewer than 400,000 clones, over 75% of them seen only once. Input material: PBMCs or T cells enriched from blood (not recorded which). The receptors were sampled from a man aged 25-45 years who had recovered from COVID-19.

CDR3 coding DNA: TGTGCCATCAGTGACGGGACAGGGGCGGAGACCCAGTACTTC. It encodes CAISDGTGAETQYF. The V and J genes are TRBV10-3 and TRBJ2-5, with TRBD1 identical over 10 bases. The germline V gene has CDR1 ENHRY and CDR2 SYGVKD. The J segment lost 5 bases and the V segment lost 3 bases, leaving 3 bases of the junction unmatched. This CDR3 has 14 residues.

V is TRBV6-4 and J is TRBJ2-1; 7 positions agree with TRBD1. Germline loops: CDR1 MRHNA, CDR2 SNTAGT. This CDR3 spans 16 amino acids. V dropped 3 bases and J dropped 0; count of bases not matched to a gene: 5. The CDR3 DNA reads TGTGCCAGCAGTGAGAGGGGGCTTAGCTCCTACAATGAGCAGTTCTTC. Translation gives CASSERGLSSYNEQFF.

CDR3: CASSRTSGSTSYEQYF. The CDR3 DNA follows: TGTGCCAGCAGTCGGACTAGCGGTTCGACCTCCTACGAGCAGTACTTC. The rearrangement joins TRBV25-1 to TRBJ2-7, with TRBD2 matching over 10 bases. The CDR3 consists of 16 residues. With V trimmed by 5 bases and J by 0 bases, 7 bases remained unmatched. Per germline, CDR1 MGHDK and CDR2 SYGVNS.

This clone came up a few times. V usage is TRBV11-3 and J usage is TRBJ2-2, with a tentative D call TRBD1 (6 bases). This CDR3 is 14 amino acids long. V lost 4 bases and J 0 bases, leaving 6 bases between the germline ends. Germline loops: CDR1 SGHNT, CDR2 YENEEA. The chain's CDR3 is CASSWTANTGELFF. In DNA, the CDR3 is TGTGCCAGCAGCTGGACAGCGAACACCGGGGAGCTGTTTTTT.

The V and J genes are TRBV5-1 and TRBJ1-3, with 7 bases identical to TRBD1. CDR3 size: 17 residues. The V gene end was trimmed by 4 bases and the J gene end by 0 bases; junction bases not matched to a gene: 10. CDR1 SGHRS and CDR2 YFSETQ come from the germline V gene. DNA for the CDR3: TGCGCCAGCAGCCTATGGACAGGTTCAGCCTCTGGAAACACCATATATTTT. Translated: CASSLWTGSASGNTIYF.

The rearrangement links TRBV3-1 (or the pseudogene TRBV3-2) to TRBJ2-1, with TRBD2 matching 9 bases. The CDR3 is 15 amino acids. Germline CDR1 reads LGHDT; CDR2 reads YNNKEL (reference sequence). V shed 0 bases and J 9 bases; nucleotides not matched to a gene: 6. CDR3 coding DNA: TGTGCCAGCAGCCAAGATCTTGGTAGCGGGGGTGAGCAGTTCTTC. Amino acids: CASSQDLGSGGEQFF.

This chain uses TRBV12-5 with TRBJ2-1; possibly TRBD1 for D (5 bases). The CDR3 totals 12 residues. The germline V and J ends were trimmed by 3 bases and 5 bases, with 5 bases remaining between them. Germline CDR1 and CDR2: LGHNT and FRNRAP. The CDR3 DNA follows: TGTGCTAGTGGTTTCAGGGACAATGAGCAGTTCTTC. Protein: CASGFRDNEQFF.

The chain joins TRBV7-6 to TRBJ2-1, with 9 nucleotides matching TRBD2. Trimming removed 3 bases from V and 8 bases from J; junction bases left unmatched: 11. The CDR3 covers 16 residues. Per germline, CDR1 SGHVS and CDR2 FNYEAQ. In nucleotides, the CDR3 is TGTGCCAGCAGCTTTTTATCCAGCGGGGGGTTCGATGAGCAGTTCTTC. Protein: CASSFLSSGGFDEQFF.